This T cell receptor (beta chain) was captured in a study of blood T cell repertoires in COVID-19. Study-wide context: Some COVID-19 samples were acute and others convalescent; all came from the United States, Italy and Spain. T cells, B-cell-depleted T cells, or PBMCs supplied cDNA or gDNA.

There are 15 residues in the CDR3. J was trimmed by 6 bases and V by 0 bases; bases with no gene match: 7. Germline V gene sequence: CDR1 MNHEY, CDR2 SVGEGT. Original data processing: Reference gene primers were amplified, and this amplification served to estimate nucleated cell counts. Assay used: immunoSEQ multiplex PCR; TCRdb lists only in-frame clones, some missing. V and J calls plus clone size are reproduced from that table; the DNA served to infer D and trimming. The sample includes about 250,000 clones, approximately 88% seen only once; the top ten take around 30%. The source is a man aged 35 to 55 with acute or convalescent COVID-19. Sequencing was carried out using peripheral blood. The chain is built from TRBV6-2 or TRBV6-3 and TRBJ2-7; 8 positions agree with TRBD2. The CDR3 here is CASSYSEFSGTEQYF. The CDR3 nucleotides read TGTGCCAGCAGTTACTCGGAGTTTAGCGGGACCGAGCAGTACTTC.